This T cell receptor beta chain was sequenced during a study of regulatory T cells in long-lasting Graves disease. Study-wide points: Less diverse TCR repertoires were seen in persistent Graves' patients than in newly diagnosed ones. Relative to new patients (roughly 950), persistent patients exhibited greater sharing of public clonotypes (2,741).

For TCR beta, libraries came from iRepertoire HTBI primers and Arm-PCR of CDR3 regions. In TCRdb, the multiplex PCR reads were re-called with MiXCR into one record per CDR3 protein. The sample includes about 540,000 distinct CDR3 sequences, about 13% of them seen just once. Time point in this sample: newly diagnosed GD, antithyroid drugs for less than 3 months. The authors made the TCR library using RNA they extracted from PBMCs. This clonotype has more than one count but fewer than ten. Antigen unknown. V shed 4 bases and J shed 3 bases, with 17 bases lying between them. The germline CDR1 and CDR2 sequences are SGHRS and YFSETQ. The CDR3 covers 15 residues. The sample also formed part of further work on T cells in Graves' hyperthyroidism and ophthalmopathy. As that study records: Uncontrolled infections, other autoimmune diseases, pregnancy or lactation led to exclusion of patients. Among clonotypes expanded in thyroid above 0.001, most were also found in blood.

This receptor was identified in a man between 25 and 39 years old with Graves disease. The specimen comprised peripheral blood mononuclear cells (PBMCs), sampled at new diagnosis, from a patient treated with antithyroid drugs. The chain couples TRBV5-1 to TRBJ2-7; D possibly corresponds to TRBD2 (5 bases). This CDR3 reads CASSPTGIPIYEQYF. Here the CDR3 DNA reads TGCGCCAGCAGCCCCACCGGGATCCCCATCTACGAGCAGTACTTC.